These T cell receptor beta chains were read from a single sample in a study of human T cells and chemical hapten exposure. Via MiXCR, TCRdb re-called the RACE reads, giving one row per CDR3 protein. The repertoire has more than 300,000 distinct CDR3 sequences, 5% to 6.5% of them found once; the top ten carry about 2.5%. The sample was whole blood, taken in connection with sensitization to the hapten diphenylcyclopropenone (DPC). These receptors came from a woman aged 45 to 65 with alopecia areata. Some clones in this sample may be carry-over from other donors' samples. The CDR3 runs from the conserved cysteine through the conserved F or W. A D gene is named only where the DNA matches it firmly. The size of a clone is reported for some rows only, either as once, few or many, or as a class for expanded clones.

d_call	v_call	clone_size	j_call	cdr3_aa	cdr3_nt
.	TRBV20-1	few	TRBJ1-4	CSARADTWGNEKLFF	TGCAGTGCTAGAGCCGACACCTGGGGTAATGAAAAACTGTTTTTT
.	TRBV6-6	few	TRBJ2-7	CASRTVYEQYF	TGTGCCAGCAGGACAGTCTACGAGCAGTACTTC
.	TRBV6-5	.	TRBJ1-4	CASSTGHLTGHEKLFF	TGTGCCAGCAGTACGGGACACCTGACAGGACATGAAAAACTGTTTTTT
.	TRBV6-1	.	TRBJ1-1	CASSTNRENTEAFF	TGTGCCAGCAGTACCAACAGGGAAAACACTGAAGCTTTCTTT
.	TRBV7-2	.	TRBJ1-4	CASSLQGGLGNEKLFF	TGTGCCAGCAGTTTACAAGGGGGATTGGGTAATGAAAAACTGTTTTTT
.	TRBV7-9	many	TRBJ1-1	CASSLGARAEAFF	TGTGCCAGCAGCTTAGGAGCCAGGGCTGAAGCTTTCTTT
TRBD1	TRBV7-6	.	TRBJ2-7	CASSARGQGFDEQYF	TGTGCCAGCAGCGCCCGGGGACAGGGGTTCGACGAGCAGTACTTC
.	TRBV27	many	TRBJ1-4	CASSFLPTNEKLFF	TGTGCCAGCAGTTTCCTTCCCACTAATGAAAAACTGTTTTTT
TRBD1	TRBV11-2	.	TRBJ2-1	CASRLDRGSYNEQFF	TGTGCCAGCAGACTAGACAGGGGCTCCTACAATGAGCAGTTCTTC
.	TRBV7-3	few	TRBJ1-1	CASGTTGTEAFF	TGTGCCAGCGGTACCACTGGGACTGAAGCTTTCTTT
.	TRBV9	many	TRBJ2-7	CASSPTSASSYEQYF	TGTGCCAGCAGCCCCACATCAGCCAGCTCCTACGAGCAGTACTTC
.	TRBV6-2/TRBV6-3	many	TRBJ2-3	CASSSLADTQYF	TGTGCCAGCAGTTCCTTAGCGGATACGCAGTATTTT
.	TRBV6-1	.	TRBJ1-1	CASTMTRSTEAFF	TGTGCCAGCACCATGACACGGTCCACTGAAGCTTTCTTT
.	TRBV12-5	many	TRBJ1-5	CASGLAGGRNQPQHF	TGTGCTAGTGGTTTAGCCGGGGGGCGAAATCAGCCCCAGCATTTT
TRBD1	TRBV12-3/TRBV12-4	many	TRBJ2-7	CASRPGTGYEQYF	TGTGCCAGCAGACCCGGGACAGGGTACGAGCAGTACTTC
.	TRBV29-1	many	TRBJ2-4	CSVVGGAQNIQYF	TGCAGCGTTGTAGGGGGGGCCCAGAACATTCAGTACTTC
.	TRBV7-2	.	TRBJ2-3	CASSRGTRDTDTQYF	TGTGCCAGCAGTAGGGGGACTCGAGACACAGATACGCAGTATTTT
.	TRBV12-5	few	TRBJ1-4	CASGLIRGGEKLFF	TGTGCTAGTGGTTTGATCCGGGGCGGTGAAAAACTGTTTTTT
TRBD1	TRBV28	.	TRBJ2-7	CASSHRGQGRTYEQYF	TGTGCCAGCAGTCACCGAGGACAGGGAAGAACCTACGAGCAGTACTTC
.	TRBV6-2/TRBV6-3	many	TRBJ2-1	CASSPPLRDDEQFF	TGTGCCAGCAGTCCCCCCCTTCGGGATGATGAGCAGTTCTTC
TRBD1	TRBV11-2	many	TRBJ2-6	CASSLVLGQGPSGANVLTF	TGTGCCAGCAGCTTAGTCTTAGGACAGGGGCCCTCTGGGGCCAACGTCCTGACTTTC
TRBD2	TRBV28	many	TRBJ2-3	CASSPRTSSSTDTQYF	TGTGCCAGCAGTCCCCGGACTAGCAGCAGCACAGATACGCAGTATTTT
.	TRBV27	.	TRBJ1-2	CASSLSGRSLRGGYTF	TGTGCCAGCAGTTTATCCGGCAGGTCCCTAAGAGGTGGCTACACCTTC
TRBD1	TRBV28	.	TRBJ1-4	CASSAPPGQQNEKLFF	TGTGCCAGCAGTGCCCCCCCGGGACAGCAGAATGAAAAACTGTTTTTT
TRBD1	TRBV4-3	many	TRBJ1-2	CASSQERGQIYGYTF	TGCGCCAGCAGCCAAGAAAGGGGGCAGATCTATGGCTACACCTTC
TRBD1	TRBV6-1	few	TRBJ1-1	CASRTGTGGWTEAFF	TGTGCCAGCAGGACCGGGACAGGGGGGTGGACTGAAGCTTTCTTT
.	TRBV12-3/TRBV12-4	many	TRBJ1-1	CASGRYNSNTEAFF	TGTGCCAGCGGACGATACAACTCGAACACTGAAGCTTTCTTT
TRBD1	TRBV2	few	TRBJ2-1	CASRSGTGVYNEQFF	TGTGCCAGTCGATCCGGGACAGGAGTTTACAATGAGCAGTTCTTC
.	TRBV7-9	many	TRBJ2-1	CASSSTAGEWFF	TGTGCCAGCAGCTCCACAGCCGGGGAGTGGTTCTTC
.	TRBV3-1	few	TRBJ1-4	CASSEGPAGEKLFF	TGTGCCAGCAGCGAGGGCCCGGCGGGGGAAAAACTGTTTTTT
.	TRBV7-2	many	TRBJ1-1	CASSLQRGGEAFF	TGTGCCAGCAGCTTACAGAGGGGTGGGGAAGCTTTCTTT
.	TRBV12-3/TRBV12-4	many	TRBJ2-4	CASSPTQAIQYF	TGTGCCAGCAGTCCTACCCAAGCCATTCAGTACTTC
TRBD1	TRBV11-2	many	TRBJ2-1	CASSRTRQGLYNEQFF	TGTGCCAGCAGCAGAACTCGACAGGGCCTATACAATGAGCAGTTCTTC
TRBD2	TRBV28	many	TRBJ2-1	CASSLTLAGNYNEQFF	TGTGCCAGCAGTTTAACCCTAGCGGGAAACTACAATGAGCAGTTCTTC
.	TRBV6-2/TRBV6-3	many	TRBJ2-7	CASSYTPAYEQYF	TGTGCCAGCAGTTACACCCCCGCCTACGAGCAGTACTTC
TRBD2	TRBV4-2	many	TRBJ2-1	CASSQDGLAGTPYNEQFF	TGTGCCAGCAGCCAAGACGGACTAGCGGGAACCCCCTACAATGAGCAGTTCTTC
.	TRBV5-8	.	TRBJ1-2	CASSLGSARHYGYTF	TGTGCCAGCAGCTTGGGAAGTGCCAGGCACTATGGCTACACCTTC
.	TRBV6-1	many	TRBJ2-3	CASSRNREGTQYF	TGTGCCAGCAGTAGAAACAGGGAGGGTACGCAGTATTTT
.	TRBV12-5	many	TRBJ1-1	CASGLAGNTEAFF	TGTGCTAGTGGTTTGGCGGGGAACACTGAAGCTTTCTTT
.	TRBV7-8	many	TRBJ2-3	CASSPRAASVTDTQYF	TGTGCCAGCAGCCCACGGGCGGCTAGCGTCACAGATACGCAGTATTTT
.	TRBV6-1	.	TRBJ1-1	CASRPKLWGNTEAFF	TGTGCCAGCAGGCCTAAGCTATGGGGTAATACTGAAGCTTTCTTT
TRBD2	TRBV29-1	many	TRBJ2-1	CSVEGLAGGSSYNEQFF	TGCAGCGTTGAGGGGCTAGCGGGAGGGAGCTCCTACAATGAGCAGTTCTTC
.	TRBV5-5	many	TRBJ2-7	CASSFSLGIHEQYF	TGTGCCAGCAGTTTTAGCCTGGGAATCCACGAGCAGTACTTC
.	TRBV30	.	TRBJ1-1	CAWNRGLNTEAFF	TGTGCCTGGAATCGAGGACTGAACACTGAAGCTTTCTTT
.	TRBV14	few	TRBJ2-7	CASSHGTNYEQYF	TGTGCCAGCAGCCACGGGACCAACTACGAGCAGTACTTC
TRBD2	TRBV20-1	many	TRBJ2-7	CSAEKLAGGPDEQYF	TGCAGTGCCGAAAAACTAGCGGGAGGGCCAGACGAGCAGTACTTC
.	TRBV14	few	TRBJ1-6	CASSPFRNSPLHF	TGTGCCAGCAGCCCGTTCCGGAATTCACCCCTCCACTTT